This is a list of T cell receptor beta chains from one sample in a study of blood T cell repertoires in COVID-19. Some clones are missing from TCRdb's copy, which holds only in-frame ones; the method was immunoSEQ multiplex PCR. The sample records more than 50,000 clones, 89% being singletons. Sequenced: peripheral blood. These receptors were obtained from a man aged 55 to 70 with active COVID-19. CDR3s include the opening cysteine and the closing phenylalanine or tryptophan. D genes are given only for firm matches. Size values are once, few and many counts, or a class for expanded clones, and some rows have none.

clone size: -
J gene: TRBJ1-2
V gene: TRBV11-2
D gene: TRBD1
CDR3 protein: CASSRGQGRNYGYTF
CDR3 DNA: TGTGCCAGCAGCCGGGGACAGGGCAGGAACTATGGCTACACCTTC

clone size: -
J gene: TRBJ2-2
V gene: TRBV7-8
D gene: -
CDR3 protein: CASSGGTVDTGELFF
CDR3 DNA: TGTGCCAGCAGCGGGGGGACAGTCGACACCGGGGAGCTGTTTTTT

clone size: -
J gene: TRBJ2-7
V gene: TRBV19
D gene: TRBD2
CDR3 protein: CASSIGSGRAGYEQYF
CDR3 DNA: TGTGCCAGTAGTATAGGCAGCGGGAGGGCCGGGTACGAGCAGTACTTC

clone size: -
J gene: TRBJ1-1
V gene: TRBV4-3
D gene: TRBD1
CDR3 protein: CASSQDGTGPSVTEPEAFF
CDR3 DNA: TGCGCCAGCAGCCAAGACGGGACAGGCCCTTCGGTCACAGAGCCTGAAGCTTTCTTT

clone size: once
J gene: TRBJ2-7
V gene: TRBV4-3
D gene: TRBD2
CDR3 protein: CASSQDLGGTTYEQYF
CDR3 DNA: TGCGCCAGCAGCCAAGACTTGGGGGGGACCACATACGAGCAGTACTTC

clone size: -
J gene: TRBJ1-2
V gene: TRBV19
D gene: TRBD1
CDR3 protein: CASSRTGDYGYTF
CDR3 DNA: TGTGCCAGTAGTAGGACAGGGGACTATGGCTACACCTTC

clone size: -
J gene: TRBJ1-5
V gene: TRBV24-1
D gene: -
CDR3 protein: CATSESGGGHQPQHF
CDR3 DNA: TGTGCCACCAGTGAATCGGGGGGGGGTCATCAGCCCCAGCATTTT

clone size: -
J gene: TRBJ2-1
V gene: TRBV2
D gene: TRBD1
CDR3 protein: CASSRTGGGSGEQFF
CDR3 DNA: TGTGCCAGCAGTCGGACAGGGGGGGGTAGCGGTGAGCAGTTCTTC

clone size: -
J gene: TRBJ2-1
V gene: TRBV5-1
D gene: -
CDR3 protein: CASSLESDYNEQFF
CDR3 DNA: TGCGCCAGCAGCTTGGAGTCAGACTACAATGAGCAGTTCTTC

clone size: -
J gene: TRBJ1-1
V gene: TRBV7-8
D gene: -
CDR3 protein: CASSLVETEAFF
CDR3 DNA: TGTGCCAGCAGCTTAGTGGAGACTGAAGCTTTCTTT

clone size: once
J gene: TRBJ1-6
V gene: TRBV7-2
D gene: -
CDR3 protein: CASSLGTNNSPLHF
CDR3 DNA: TGTGCCAGCAGCTTAGGAACTAATAATTCACCCCTCCACTTT

clone size: -
J gene: TRBJ2-7
V gene: TRBV6-6
D gene: TRBD1
CDR3 protein: CASSGIRTGGPYEQYF
CDR3 DNA: TGTGCCAGCAGCGGAATAAGGACAGGGGGCCCCTACGAGCAGTACTTC

clone size: -
J gene: TRBJ2-7
V gene: TRBV7-9
D gene: TRBD2
CDR3 protein: CASSPPSGSIEQYF
CDR3 DNA: TGTGCCAGCAGCCCCCCGAGCGGGAGCATCGAGCAGTACTTC

clone size: -
J gene: TRBJ2-2
V gene: TRBV27
D gene: TRBD2
CDR3 protein: CASSTLAGDDGELFF
CDR3 DNA: TGTGCCAGCAGTACACTAGCGGGAGATGACGGGGAGCTGTTTTTT

clone size: -
J gene: TRBJ2-7
V gene: TRBV6-6
D gene: -
CDR3 protein: CASSFLGAGGNYEQYF
CDR3 DNA: TGTGCCAGCAGTTTTCTTGGGGCAGGCGGAAACTACGAGCAGTACTTC

clone size: -
J gene: TRBJ1-2
V gene: TRBV2
D gene: -
CDR3 protein: CASSETGGMNGYTF
CDR3 DNA: TGTGCCAGCAGTGAAACGGGGGGCATGAATGGCTACACCTTC

clone size: -
J gene: TRBJ2-2
V gene: TRBV6-5
D gene: -
CDR3 protein: CASRVSGEGSGELFF
CDR3 DNA: TGTGCCAGCAGGGTTAGCGGAGAAGGGTCCGGGGAGCTGTTTTTT

clone size: -
J gene: TRBJ2-5
V gene: TRBV7-3
D gene: -
CDR3 protein: CASSAGTVVGETQYF
CDR3 DNA: TGTGCCAGCAGCGCGGGGACAGTCGTCGGGGAGACCCAGTACTTC

clone size: -
J gene: TRBJ2-7
V gene: TRBV30
D gene: TRBD1
CDR3 protein: CAWSTSTRWDRSYEQYF
CDR3 DNA: TGTGCCTGGAGCACGTCAACCCGTTGGGACAGGTCCTACGAGCAGTACTTC

clone size: -
J gene: TRBJ2-1
V gene: TRBV5-4
D gene: -
CDR3 protein: CASSLPGLADNEQFF
CDR3 DNA: TGTGCCAGCAGCTTACCGGGACTCGCGGACAATGAGCAGTTCTTC

clone size: -
J gene: TRBJ2-7
V gene: TRBV4-2
D gene: TRBD2
CDR3 protein: CASSQEGEVGRAAYEQYF
CDR3 DNA: TGTGCCAGCAGCCAAGAAGGTGAGGTTGGGAGGGCGGCCTACGAGCAGTACTTC

clone size: -
J gene: TRBJ2-1
V gene: TRBV7-2
D gene: -
CDR3 protein: CASSLTGFSYNEQFF
CDR3 DNA: TGTGCCAGCAGCTTAACGGGTTTCTCCTACAATGAGCAGTTCTTC

clone size: -
J gene: TRBJ1-5
V gene: TRBV10-3
D gene: -
CDR3 protein: CAIKRGRQPQHF
CDR3 DNA: TGTGCCATCAAGAGGGGGAGACAGCCCCAGCATTTT

clone size: -
J gene: TRBJ2-5
V gene: TRBV12-5
D gene: TRBD1
CDR3 protein: CASGTGTGWGETQYF
CDR3 DNA: TGTGCTAGTGGCACCGGGACAGGGTGGGGAGAGACCCAGTACTTC

clone size: few
J gene: TRBJ1-2
V gene: TRBV7-8
D gene: TRBD1
CDR3 protein: CASSRDRDRRGYTF
CDR3 DNA: TGTGCCAGCAGTCGCGACCGGGACAGGCGTGGCTACACCTTC

clone size: -
J gene: TRBJ2-1
V gene: TRBV10-3
D gene: -
CDR3 protein: CAITGTSFNEQFF
CDR3 DNA: TGTGCCATCACCGGGACTTCCTTCAATGAGCAGTTCTTC

clone size: -
J gene: TRBJ2-5
V gene: TRBV7-2
D gene: -
CDR3 protein: CASSLGGSGQETQYF
CDR3 DNA: TGTGCCAGCAGCTTAGGGGGTAGCGGCCAAGAGACCCAGTACTTC

clone size: -
J gene: TRBJ2-7
V gene: TRBV4-1
D gene: -
CDR3 protein: CASRPLGRGKQYF
CDR3 DNA: TGCGCCAGCAGGCCCCTAGGACGGGGGAAGCAGTACTTC

clone size: once
J gene: TRBJ1-2
V gene: TRBV7-6
D gene: -
CDR3 protein: CASSPNSGGAGGYTF
CDR3 DNA: TGTGCCAGCAGCCCCAATTCGGGAGGGGCTGGTGGCTACACCTTC

clone size: -
J gene: TRBJ2-1
V gene: TRBV5-1
D gene: TRBD2
CDR3 protein: CASSSGLAGRGSEQFF
CDR3 DNA: TGCGCCAGCAGCTCTGGACTAGCGGGGCGGGGGTCGGAGCAGTTCTTC

clone size: -
J gene: TRBJ1-1
V gene: TRBV12-3/TRBV12-4
D gene: -
CDR3 protein: CASVRQANTEAFF
CDR3 DNA: TGTGCCAGCGTCAGACAGGCGAACACTGAAGCTTTCTTT

clone size: -
J gene: TRBJ2-7
V gene: TRBV9
D gene: -
CDR3 protein: CASSVGLASNYEQYF
CDR3 DNA: TGTGCCAGCAGCGTAGGCCTAGCGTCGAACTACGAGCAGTACTTC

clone size: -
J gene: TRBJ2-2
V gene: TRBV24-1
D gene: -
CDR3 protein: CATSDATVANTGELFF
CDR3 DNA: TGTGCCACCAGTGATGCGACAGTTGCGAACACCGGGGAGCTGTTTTTT

clone size: -
J gene: TRBJ1-5
V gene: TRBV19
D gene: -
CDR3 protein: CASSIARGNQPQHF
CDR3 DNA: TGTGCCAGTAGTATAGCCAGGGGTAATCAGCCCCAGCATTTT

clone size: -
J gene: TRBJ1-1
V gene: TRBV12-3/TRBV12-4
D gene: TRBD1
CDR3 protein: CASSFPGQGAFF
CDR3 DNA: TGTGCCAGCAGTTTCCCGGGACAGGGAGCTTTCTTT

clone size: -
J gene: TRBJ2-5
V gene: TRBV11-2
D gene: -
CDR3 protein: CASSPSMTQYF
CDR3 DNA: TGTGCCAGCAGTCCATCTATGACCCAGTACTTC

clone size: -
J gene: TRBJ2-7
V gene: TRBV3-1/TRBV3-2
D gene: -
CDR3 protein: CASSQNRQGYEQYF
CDR3 DNA: TGTGCCAGCAGCCAAAACAGGCAGGGCTACGAGCAGTACTTC